Sequencing of this T cell receptor beta chain was carried out in a study of T cell responses to AZD1222 COVID-19 vaccine. Repertoires were generated with immunoSEQ multiplex PCR, while TCRdb's copy carries only in-frame clones and drops some. The data hold 150,000 to 200,000 clones, with around nine tenths observed a single time. This TCR was recovered from an adult in good health. Specimen: peripheral blood, collected on day 0 of AZD1222 vaccination.

The DNA of the CDR3 is TGTGCCAGCAGTTGGACAGGGGCCCAGCCCCAGCATTTT. Translated, it gives CASSWTGAQPQHF. The genes are TRBV6-2 or TRBV6-3 and TRBJ1-5; 9 bases are shared with TRBD1. The CDR3 consists of 13 residues. Trimming took 4 bases from V and 7 from J; bases not matched to a gene: 2. Germline V gene data show CDR1 as MNHEY and CDR2 as SVGEGT.